What follows are 17 T cell receptor beta chains derived from one specimen sequenced in a study of shared clonotypes between healthy human individuals. Terminally differentiated effector memory CD45RA+ cells were left out of the naive CD8 fraction, which was CD45RO-negative and positively selected for CCR7. Repertoires were generated with immunoSEQ multiplex PCR, while TCRdb's copy carries only in-frame clones and drops some. The sample shows 660,000 or so clones, around 96% of them seen only once. Source material: naive CD8+ T cells sorted from blood. The receptors here all came from a woman under 40 in good health.

The genes are TRBV29-1 and TRBJ1-1; no firm D call. V lost 2 bases, J lost 4 bases, and 23 bases lay in between. The CDR3 length is 17 residues. Germline CDR1 reads SQVTM; CDR2 reads ANQGSEA. The DNA for the CDR3 is TGCAGCGTTGAACGCCAGGCGACCTCGGCACCCGGCACTGAAGCTTTCTTT. Translated, it gives CSVERQATSAPGTEAFF.

The V and J genes are TRBV27 and TRBJ2-1, with 8 bases identical to TRBD2. V trimming: 5 bases; J trimming: 2 bases; junction bases outside the gene matches: 8. From germline, CDR1 is MNHEY and CDR2 SMNVEV (reference sequence). The CDR3 covers 16 residues. DNA for the CDR3: TGTGCCAGCAGTCCCATTGGTAGCGGGACCTACAATGAGCAGTTCTTC. This sequence encodes CASSPIGSGTYNEQFF.

The CDR3 coding sequence is TGTGCCAGCAGTTTAATCAGGGGCGGTGAAAAACTGTTTTTT. Its protein product is CASSLIRGGEKLFF. The chain couples TRBV27 to TRBJ1-4, with D perhaps matching TRBD1 (6 bases). Trimming left V 2 bases short and J 7 bases short, with 11 bases between. The CDR3 contains 14 residues. Germline-derived CDR1 and CDR2 are MNHEY and SMNVEV (reference sequence).

The chain combines TRBV27 with TRBJ2-7; D possibly corresponds to TRBD2 (5 bases). Trimming removed 6 bases at V and 1 base at J, with 10 bases between. The germline gives CDR1 MNHEY, CDR2 SMNVEV (reference sequence). The CDR3 extends over 13 amino acids. The CDR3 here is CASRPGISYEQYF. CDR3 nucleotides: TGTGCCAGCAGACCCGGGATATCCTACGAGCAGTACTTC.

The chain has TRBV19 and TRBJ1-5; D gene uncertain. Per germline, CDR1 LNHDA and CDR2 SQIVND (reference sequence). The CDR3 totals 19 residues. V was shortened by 6 bases and J by 6 bases, with 30 bases between the two germline ends. CDR3 in amino acids: CASRATAGGGVRSFQPQHF. The CDR3, as DNA: TGTGCCAGTAGAGCTACGGCGGGCGGTGGCGTCCGGTCGTTTCAGCCCCAGCATTTT. The variable domain in full, with the rest retrieved from reference TRBV19 and TRBJ1-5, is DGGITQSPKYLFRKEGQNVTLSCEQNLNHDAMYWYRQDPGQGLRLIYYSQIVNDFQKGDIAEGYSVSREKKESFPLTVTSAQKNPTAFYLCASRATAGGGVRSFQPQHFGDGTRLSIL.

The rearrangement joins TRBV27 to TRBJ2-2; D is unclear. Trimming removed 2 bases at V and 4 bases at J, with 8 bases between. Looked up from germline, CDR1 is MNHEY and CDR2 is SMNVEV (reference sequence). CDR3 size: 14 residues. The CDR3 sequence is CASSLIGFTGELFF. The CDR3 nucleotides read TGTGCCAGCAGTTTAATCGGGTTCACCGGGGAGCTGTTTTTT.

For this clone: This specimen includes other DNA sequences encoding the same CDR3. This chain connects TRBV27 to TRBJ1-1; D unclear. The CDR3 is 14 amino acids. Germline CDR1 and CDR2: MNHEY and SMNVEV (reference sequence). Between the trimmed V and J ends, which lost 1 base and 5 bases, there was a span of 11 bases. Written as DNA, the CDR3 is TGTGCCAGCAGTTTATGGGGAAAAAATACTGAAGCTTTCTTT. Its translation is CASSLWGKNTEAFF.

This rearrangement joins TRBV28 to TRBJ2-7; D ambiguous. Trimming stripped 6 bases from V and 7 bases from J, with 16 bases between. CDR3 length: 13 amino acids. The V gene's germline CDR1 is MDHEN and CDR2 SYDVKM. The CDR3 DNA reads as TGTGCCAGCAGCGTCCAAGGTCTGGGGGAGCAGTACTTC. Encoded protein: CASSVQGLGEQYF.

CDR3 region: CASSLGRSGLQTQYF. The CDR3 coding sequence is TGCGCCAGCAGCTTGGGGCGCAGCGGTCTGCAGACCCAGTACTTC. J is TRBJ2-5 and V is TRBV5-1, with a tentative D call TRBD2 (5 bases). Germline loops: CDR1 SGHRS, CDR2 YFSETQ. The V and J ends lost 0 bases and 6 bases respectively, with 15 bases between them. The CDR3 spans 15 residues.

This chain uses TRBV27 with TRBJ2-3, with 13 bases matching TRBD2. The germline V gene has CDR1 MNHEY and CDR2 SMNVEV (reference sequence). This CDR3 region has 19 residues. The V and J ends lost 5 bases and 1 base, in that order; junction bases with no gene match: 12. The CDR3 region has the DNA TGTGCCAGCAGTCCCCGGGCGGTTACTAGCGGGAGGGGCACAGATACGCAGTATTTT. Protein product: CASSPRAVTSGRGTDTQYF.

The CDR3 loop is CASSIVGREGRRTDTQYF. The DNA of the CDR3 is TGTGCCAGTAGTATAGTGGGACGGGAGGGGAGGAGGACAGATACGCAGTATTTT. The chain carries TRBV19 and TRBJ2-3, with TRBD2 matching over 8 bases. Germline V gene data show CDR1 as LNHDA and CDR2 as SQIVND (reference sequence). V dropped 1 base and J dropped 3; count of bases not matched to a gene: 12. CDR3 length: 18 amino acids.

The V and J genes are TRBV2 and TRBJ2-2; TRBD2 might be the D (5 bases). The CDR3 is 16 residues long. The V gene lost 4 bases and the J gene lost 6 bases, with 18 bases spanning the gap. Germline CDR1 reads SNHLY; CDR2 reads FYNNEI. The CDR3 sequence: CASSVRGVSKAGELFF. The CDR3 DNA follows: TGTGCCAGCAGTGTCCGGGGAGTTTCCAAAGCCGGGGAGCTGTTTTTT.

The genes are TRBV28 and TRBJ2-7; D is possibly TRBD2 (5 bases). V lost 6 bases to trimming and J lost 0 bases, with 12 bases between them. The CDR3 has 14 amino acids. Germline V gene lookup returns CDR1 MDHEN and CDR2 SYDVKM. CDR3 DNA sequence: TGTGCCAGCAGCTCGAGCCGGGACTCCTACGAGCAGTACTTC. This translates into CASSSSRDSYEQYF.

The chain links TRBV28 to TRBJ2-7; 12 positions agree with TRBD2. This CDR3 is 15 amino acids long. Germline values: CDR1 MDHEN, CDR2 SYDVKM. V dropped 3 bases and J dropped 5; count of bases not matched to a gene: 5. This chain's CDR3 is CASSFLSSGRDEQYF. CDR3 DNA sequence: TGTGCCAGCAGTTTCCTCTCTAGCGGGAGGGACGAGCAGTACTTC.

V gene TRBV28 combines with J gene TRBJ2-7; maybe TRBD2 (5 bases). The CDR3 runs to 13 residues. V dropped 5 bases and J dropped 4 bases, with 12 bases sitting between them. The germline V gene has CDR1 MDHEN and CDR2 SYDVKM. CDR3 DNA sequence: TGTGCCAGCAGTCCGGTGACTACTTACGAGCAGTACTTC. This translates into CASSPVTTYEQYF. Based on the CDR3 plus reference TRBV28 and TRBJ2-7, the full variable domain is DVKVTQSSRYLVKRTGEKVFLECVQDMDHENMFWYRQDPGLGLRLIYFSYDVKMKEKGDIPEGYSVSREKKERFSLILESASTNQTSMYLCASSPVTTYEQYFGPGTRLTVT.

The chain has TRBV7-3 and TRBJ2-2; 7 bases agree with TRBD2. In germline, CDR1 is SGHTA, CDR2 FQGTGA. The CDR3 spans 18 residues. Trimming took 5 bases from V and 5 from J; bases not matched to a gene: 17. CDR3 DNA: TGTGCCAGCAGCCTCCGCCTAGCGCGGGAGCTGGGGACCGGGGAGCTGTTTTTT. Amino acid sequence: CASSLRLARELGTGELFF.

The chain links TRBV19 to TRBJ1-4; D unclear. Germline values: CDR1 LNHDA, CDR2 SQIVND (reference sequence). V was clipped by 6 bases and J by 7 bases, with 15 bases between them. The CDR3 totals 14 residues. The CDR3 protein is CASRIRRSGEKLFF. The CDR3 bases are TGTGCCAGTAGGATACGGAGGTCCGGTGAAAAACTGTTTTTT.